These T cell receptor beta chains were read from a single sample in a study of blood T cell repertoires in COVID-19. Sequenced by immunoSEQ multiplex PCR; TCRdb stores in-frame clones only, minus some. The sample holds 200,000 or so clones, around 79% seen once. Sample: peripheral blood. The receptor source for this set is a man aged 60 to 69 with active or convalescent COVID-19. Each CDR3 is given with its conserved first and last residue. Each record gives: clone size, J gene, D gene, V gene, CDR3 length, CDR3 DNA, CDR3 protein. D genes are given only for firm matches. Rows give clone size only sometimes, using once, few, many, or a class for an expanded clone.

NA	TRBJ1-5	NA	TRBV11-2	14	TGTGCCAGCAGCTTAGGGGGCAGGGATCAGCCCCAGCATTTT	CASSLGGRDQPQHF
NA	TRBJ2-2	TRBD1	TRBV7-8	16	TGTGCCAGCAGCTTCCGGACAGGAATGAACACCGGGGAGCTGTTTTTT	CASSFRTGMNTGELFF
medium-sized	TRBJ2-6	NA	TRBV4-3	16	TGCGCCAGCAGCCAAGACGGCCGAGGGGGGGCCAACGTCCTGACTTTC	CASSQDGRGGANVLTF
NA	TRBJ2-7	NA	TRBV27	13	TGTGCCAGCGGGACTCAGAACCGATACGAGCAGTACTTC	CASGTQNRYEQYF
NA	TRBJ2-3	NA	TRBV5-4	12	TGTGCCAGCAGCTTGGATCAAGATACGCAGTATTTT	CASSLDQDTQYF
NA	TRBJ2-3	NA	TRBV7-9	17	TGTGCCAGCAGCTCCCTTTCAGAAACAGGGTGGGCAGATACGCAGTATTTT	CASSSLSETGWADTQYF
NA	TRBJ2-1	TRBD2	TRBV7-3	15	TGTGCCAGCAGCTTAAGGCTAGCGGGAAGGGATGAGCAGTTCTTC	CASSLRLAGRDEQFF
NA	TRBJ2-2	TRBD2	TRBV24-1	19	TGTGCCACCAGTGATAAGACTAGCGGGCTCCTTGAAAACACCGGGGAGCTGTTTTTT	CATSDKTSGLLENTGELFF
NA	TRBJ1-3	NA	TRBV28	14	TGTGCCAGCAGTTCTCGGGGGTTTCGAAACACCATATATTTT	CASSSRGFRNTIYF
NA	TRBJ1-2	NA	TRBV6-6	12	TGTGCCAGCACAACAGGGAACTATGGCTACACCTTC	CASTTGNYGYTF
NA	TRBJ1-4	NA	TRBV5-1	15	TGCGCCAGCAGCCCTCGTGGAGGGAATGTGGAAAAACTGTTTTTT	CASSPRGGNVEKLFF
NA	TRBJ2-3	NA	TRBV30	13	TGTGCCTGGAAGGCAGGGGGGTCAGATACGCAGTATTTT	CAWKAGGSDTQYF
NA	TRBJ2-1	NA	TRBV5-4	13	TGTGCCAGCAGCTTGGAAGCTTCGGATGAGCAGTTCTTC	CASSLEASDEQFF
NA	TRBJ2-4	TRBD2	TRBV5-1	15	TGCGCCAGCAGCCGAGGACTAGCGGGAACTAACATTCAGTACTTC	CASSRGLAGTNIQYF
NA	TRBJ2-3	TRBD2	TRBV28	17	TGTGCCAGCGTTCCCCCGGGGACTAGCGGGATCACAGATACGCAGTATTTT	CASVPPGTSGITDTQYF
NA	TRBJ2-4	NA	TRBV20-1	11	TGCAGTGCTAGGGGGGGAAACATTCAGTACTTC	CSARGGNIQYF
NA	TRBJ1-5	TRBD1	TRBV19	17	TGTGCCAGATCTCCCGATAGTGGGACAGGGGGCACTCAGCCCCAGCATTTT	CARSPDSGTGGTQPQHF
NA	TRBJ1-1	TRBD1	TRBV28	18	TGTGCCAGCAGTTTACAGGGGGGACAGGGGACCTCGGACACTGAAGCTTTCTTT	CASSLQGGQGTSDTEAFF
NA	TRBJ1-4	NA	TRBV9	14	TGTGCCAGCAGCCGGGGTGCAACTAATGAAAAACTGTTTTTT	CASSRGATNEKLFF
few	TRBJ2-6	NA	TRBV16	17	TGTGCCAGCAGCCGCCCACACGGGAAATCCGGGGCCAACGTCCTGACTTTC	CASSRPHGKSGANVLTF
NA	TRBJ1-5	NA	TRBV27	17	TGTGCCAGCAGTTTACTCGGAGGGCAGGGAAGCAATCAGCCCCAGCATTTT	CASSLLGGQGSNQPQHF
few	TRBJ2-1	NA	TRBV5-1	13	TGCGCCAGCAGCTTGGCCTTCGGTAATGAGCAGTTCTTC	CASSLAFGNEQFF
many	TRBJ2-7	TRBD1	TRBV30	12	TGTGAGGGGGGGACAGGGAATCGCGAGCAGTACTTC	CEGGTGNREQYF
NA	TRBJ2-3	TRBD2	TRBV28	15	TGTGCCAGCACCCCTAGCGGGATCTCCACAGATACGCAGTATTTT	CASTPSGISTDTQYF
few	TRBJ2-5	NA	TRBV25-1	14	TGTGCCAGCAGTGTCCCAGGGGTTCAAGAGACCCAGTACTTC	CASSVPGVQETQYF
NA	TRBJ2-7	TRBD2	TRBV6-5	15	TGTGCCAGCAGACCTACTAGCGGGCAGACCTACGAGCAGTACTTC	CASRPTSGQTYEQYF
NA	TRBJ1-2	NA	TRBV19	14	TGTGCCAGTAGTATGGATCGCAGGGGCTATGGCTACACCTTC	CASSMDRRGYGYTF
NA	TRBJ2-1	TRBD2	TRBV12-5	17	TGTGCTAGTTCTTCGCGAGAGCGGGAGGGGAATTACAATGAGCAGTTCTTC	CASSSREREGNYNEQFF
NA	TRBJ2-4	TRBD2	TRBV19	13	TGTGCCACGGGGGGAGGGGCGGTGAGCATTCAGTACTTC	CATGGGAVSIQYF
NA	TRBJ2-2	TRBD2	TRBV18	16	TGTGCCAGCTCACCAGCGGCGGGGGGGAACACCGGGGAGCTGTTTTTT	CASSPAAGGNTGELFF
NA	TRBJ2-7	TRBD1	TRBV19	16	TGTGCCAGTAGTATCGGGGACAGGTTGAGCTCCTACGAGCAGTACTTC	CASSIGDRLSSYEQYF
once	TRBJ2-3	NA	TRBV7-8	14	TGTGCCAGCAGCCTATTAACTAGCACAGATACGCAGTATTTT	CASSLLTSTDTQYF
NA	TRBJ1-1	NA	TRBV7-2	14	TGTGCCAGCAGCTCCGTCTTGGGGAGCACTGAAGCTTTCTTT	CASSSVLGSTEAFF
NA	TRBJ2-1	TRBD1	TRBV2	15	TGTGCCAGCTTACCGGGACAGGGGGCGTACAATGAGCAGTTCTTC	CASLPGQGAYNEQFF
NA	TRBJ2-3	TRBD1	TRBV19	14	TGTGCCAGTAGCACAGGGGGAAACACAGATACGCAGTATTTT	CASSTGGNTDTQYF
NA	TRBJ1-3	NA	TRBV9	12	TGTGCCAGCAGCCCCTCCGGAAACACCATATATTTT	CASSPSGNTIYF
NA	TRBJ2-3	NA	TRBV5-1	15	TGCGCCAGCAGCTTGGGACATGAGATCACAGATACGCAGTATTTT	CASSLGHEITDTQYF
NA	TRBJ2-3	NA	TRBV7-6	18	TGTGCCAGCAGCGATCTCCTTGGTGCGTCTCCCAATCCAGATACGCAGTATTTT	CASSDLLGASPNPDTQYF
few	TRBJ1-5	NA	TRBV5-1	13	TGCGCCAGCAGCTTGGAAAGGGGTCAGCCCCAGCATTTT	CASSLERGQPQHF
NA	TRBJ2-1	TRBD2	TRBV28	17	TGTGCCAGCACTTCATGGACTAGCGGGAGGACGTTTAATGAGCAGTTCTTC	CASTSWTSGRTFNEQFF
NA	TRBJ2-5	NA	TRBV11-3	15	TGTGCCAGCAGCTTATCGGGGGGCCCGCGAGAGACCCAGTACTTC	CASSLSGGPRETQYF
NA	TRBJ2-5	TRBD2	TRBV20-1	15	TGCAGTGCTAGTCGGCTAGCGGCCGTGTCAGAGACCCAGTACTTC	CSASRLAAVSETQYF
NA	TRBJ2-5	TRBD2	TRBV18	15	TGTGCCAGCTCAAACGCGGGAGGGATCCAAGAGACCCAGTACTTC	CASSNAGGIQETQYF
NA	TRBJ1-5	NA	TRBV4-1	15	TGCGCCAGCAGCCAAGATGGCAGGGATAATCAGCCCCAGCATTTT	CASSQDGRDNQPQHF
NA	TRBJ2-3	NA	TRBV3-1/TRBV3-2	15	TGTGCCAGCAGCCAACCGGAGGGTCGCACAGATACGCAGTATTTT	CASSQPEGRTDTQYF
NA	TRBJ2-3	TRBD2	TRBV11-2	18	TGTGCCAGCAGCTCCGGGACTAGCGGGAGCGGGGGCACAGATACGCAGTATTTT	CASSSGTSGSGGTDTQYF
few	TRBJ1-2	NA	TRBV29-1	13	TGCAGCGTTGAGGAGGGGAAGGCCTATGGCTACACCTTC	CSVEEGKAYGYTF
few	TRBJ1-5	NA	TRBV28	13	TGTGCCAGCAATACAGAACGAAATCAGCCCCAGCATTTT	CASNTERNQPQHF
NA	TRBJ1-4	NA	TRBV28	13	TGTGCCAGCAGTCTCTTTACAGCCCAAAAACTGTTTTTT	CASSLFTAQKLFF
NA	TRBJ2-1	TRBD1	TRBV10-3	16	TGTGCCATCAGTCCCAGGACAGGGGGCGGTTACAATGAGCAGTTCTTC	CAISPRTGGGYNEQFF
NA	TRBJ2-5	TRBD1	TRBV28	16	TGTGCCAGCAACCCGCTCGACAGGGCACCGGGGGAGACCCAGTACTTC	CASNPLDRAPGETQYF
once	TRBJ2-1	TRBD2	TRBV6-5	15	TGTGCCAGCAGGGGTATAGAGTCGGGGGGGGCTGAGCAGTTCTTC	CASRGIESGGAEQFF
NA	TRBJ2-5	TRBD1	TRBV24-1	15	TGTGCCACCAGTAGCCCCCAGGGGGCGAGCGAGACCCAGTACTTC	CATSSPQGASETQYF